Each of the 14 T cell receptor beta chains below was sequenced from the same sample in a study of cytomegalovirus exposure and HLA in healthy donors. The PCR was carried out with 60 Vbeta primers and 13 Jbeta primers. Clones were read by immunoSEQ multiplex PCR, and TCRdb kept only the in-frame ones, dropping some. The data contain about 220,000 clones, over 80% of them singletons. Sequencing input: PBMCs. These receptors were obtained from a boy aged 2 to 10 in good health and CMV-seronegative.

The V call is TRBV2, the J call TRBJ1-5; TRBD1 is a possible D gene (6 bases). The V gene's germline CDR1 is SNHLY and CDR2 FYNNEI. Trimming removed 5 bases from V and 2 bases from J, with 19 bases in between. CDR3 length equals 17 residues. CDR3 in amino acids: CASSLQGSGLGNQPQHF. DNA for the CDR3: TGTGCCAGCAGTCTCCAGGGGAGTGGTTTGGGCAATCAGCCCCAGCATTTT.

A single count supports this clone. This rearrangement joins TRBV7-9 to TRBJ2-1; 7 bases line up with TRBD2. Germline V gives CDR1 SEHNR, CDR2 FQNEAQ (reference sequence). The V and J ends lost 8 bases and 7 bases, in that order; junction bases with no gene match: 17. CDR3 size: 16 residues. CDR3 residues: CASVPTSGTTQNEQFF. The CDR3 DNA reads as TGTGCCAGCGTTCCTACTTCCGGGACTACCCAGAATGAGCAGTTCTTC.

This chain joins TRBV27 and TRBJ2-3; no firm D call. The germline V and J ends were trimmed by 0 bases and 3 bases, with 7 bases remaining between them. The CDR3 contains 14 residues. Germline V gene sequence: CDR1 MNHEY, CDR2 SMNVEV (reference sequence). The CDR3 DNA follows: TGTGCCAGCAGTTTATCTACTATTACAGATACGCAGTATTTT. As protein: CASSLSTITDTQYF.

Notes on this clone: At the DNA level, this CDR3 is encoded by other sequences in the same sample as well. J is TRBJ1-6 and V is TRBV11-2, with unresolved D. Germline lookup yields CDR1 SGHAT and CDR2 FQNNGV. The length of the CDR3 is 15 residues. The V gene lost 3 bases and the J gene lost 1 base, with 7 bases spanning the gap. This CDR3 is CASSLRGSYNSPLHF. The DNA of the CDR3 is TGTGCCAGCAGCTTGCGAGGTTCCTATAATTCACCCCTCCACTTT. The variable domain in full, completed from reference TRBV11-2 and TRBJ1-6, reads EAGVAQSPRYKIIEKRQSVAFWCNPISGHATLYWYQQILGQGPKLLIQFQNNGVVDDSQLPKDRFSAERLKGVDSTLKIQPAKLEDSAVYLCASSLRGSYNSPLHFGNGTRLTVT.

The J gene is TRBJ1-2, the V gene TRBV2; no clear D. The V gene's germline CDR1 is SNHLY and CDR2 FYNNEI. The V gene lost 2 bases and the J gene lost 4 bases, with 8 bases spanning the gap. CDR3 length: 13 amino acids. CDR3: CASSEWAFYGYTF. The CDR3 DNA reads TGTGCCAGCAGTGAATGGGCTTTCTATGGCTACACCTTC.

This clone has a handful of counts. V gene TRBV6-1 combines with J gene TRBJ1-5; D gene ambiguous. The ends were cut back, 3 bases at V and 7 bases at J, with 19 bases in the middle. Per germline, CDR1 MNHNS and CDR2 SASEGT. The CDR3 is 16 residues long. This chain's CDR3 is CASSDDGLAPGQPQHF. In DNA form, the CDR3 reads TGTGCCAGCAGTGATGATGGACTTGCCCCCGGGCAGCCCCAGCATTTT.

J is TRBJ2-7 and V is TRBV6-6, with a tentative D call TRBD2 (6 bases). Germline lookup yields CDR1 MNHNY and CDR2 SVGAGI (reference sequence). CDR3 size: 15 residues. V gave up 6 bases and J gave up 2 bases, with 17 bases separating them. This CDR3 reads CASSYRRAGTYEQYF. The CDR3 DNA is TGTGCCAGCAGCTATCGCAGGGCGGGGACCTACGAGCAGTACTTC.

As for this clone: The junction and the germline gene differ at one end; a read error may be behind it. The rearrangement uses TRBV7-7 and TRBJ2-2, with TRBD1 as a possible D gene (6 bases). In germline, CDR1 is SSHAT, CDR2 FNYEAQ (reference sequence). There are 22 residues in the CDR3. The CDR3 DNA is TGTGCTAGCAGCTTACAAGTAGTTCGGGACACCGAGCTAAGGCAAACCACCGGGGAGCTGTTTTTT. Its protein product is CASSLQVVRDTELRQTTGELFF.

The chain couples TRBV2 to TRBJ1-5; 8 nucleotides agree with TRBD1. CDR3 length equals 14 residues. V shed 6 bases, J shed 7 bases, and the junction held 8 bases outside the gene matches. Germline V CDR1 and CDR2: SNHLY, FYNNEI. The CDR3 nucleotides are TGTGCCAGCAGGGCTGACAGGGGCGAACAGCCCCAGCATTTT. Translating gives CASRADRGEQPQHF.

The J gene is TRBJ2-5, the V gene TRBV9; 8 bases are shared with TRBD2. The germline V gene has CDR1 SGDLS and CDR2 YYNGEE. V shed 4 bases and J 0 bases; nucleotides not matched to a gene: 2. This CDR3 region has 14 residues. CDR3 DNA: TGTGCCAGCAGCCCGCGGGGGGACCAAGAGACCCAGTACTTC. Amino acids: CASSPRGDQETQYF. Using reference TRBV9 and TRBJ2-5 for the parts outside the CDR3, the full variable domain is DSGVTQTPKHLITATGQRVTLRCSPRSGDLSVYWYQQSLDQGLQFLIQYYNGEERAKGNILERFSAQQFPDLHSELNLSSLELGDSALYFCASSPRGDQETQYFGPGTRLLVL.

The gene calls are TRBV25-1 and TRBJ2-5; 9 bases map to TRBD1. The last part of the DNA fits TRBJ2-7 better; the J call may be wrong. CDR3 length equals 14 residues. Germline CDR1 is MGHDK and CDR2 is SYGVNS. The CDR3 spells CASTVTGGDYEQYF. The CDR3 DNA reads TGTGCCAGCACCGTGACAGGGGGAGACTACGAGCAGTACTTC.

With respect to this clone: A read error may account for a junction end that differs from germline. The chain couples TRBV7-7 to TRBJ2-5, with D maybe TRBD1 (6 bases). Germline V lookup: CDR1 SSHAT, CDR2 FNYEAQ (reference sequence). This CDR3 has 15 amino acids. For the CDR3, the DNA is TGTGCTAGCAGCCCGGCCACAGGGTACCAAGAGACCCAGTACTTC. Translation gives CASSPATGYQETQYF.

The V call is TRBV2, the J call TRBJ2-7, with D possibly being TRBD1 (5 bases). Per the germline V gene, CDR1 is SNHLY and CDR2 is FYNNEI. The V gene lost 2 bases and the J gene lost 7 bases, with 15 bases spanning the gap. The CDR3 runs 14 residues. DNA of the CDR3: TGTGCCAGCAGTGAAAAGGCCAGGGCTACGGAGCAGTACTTC. Its translation: CASSEKARATEQYF.

This clone has just a few counts. The chain carries TRBV6-1 and TRBJ1-2, with 8 positions matching TRBD1. Looked up from germline, CDR1 is MNHNS and CDR2 is SASEGT. V lost 4 bases, J lost 3 bases, and 4 bases stayed unmatched. This CDR3 is 14 amino acids long. CDR3 coding DNA: TGTGCCAGCAGTGGGGGGACAGGACACTATGGCTACACCTTC. It specifies CASSGGTGHYGYTF.